This T cell receptor beta chain was found in a study of T cells expressing NK-cell markers. The wider study: From sorted CD3+CD56+NKG2C+, CD3+CD56+NKG2C- and CD3+CD56-NKG2C+ T cells came the TCR beta repertoires. Eight donors were sequenced, of whom seven were HCMV-seropositive, while the remaining one was HCMV-seronegative. Study-level points and caveats: The share of CD8+ T cells held by dominant NKG2C+ clonotypes was about 1.0-8% in about six donors.

Synthesis of TCR beta cDNA relied on 5'RACE template switching carrying UMIs. TCRdb derives one entry per CDR3 protein from the 5' RACE reads, leaving out DNA. The table counts fewer than 550,000 distinct CDR3 sequences; over 1.3% lies in the top ten. Per the germline V gene, CDR1 is MGHRA and CDR2 is YSYEKL. The CDR3 has 17 residues. Comment on this clonotype: Antigen unknown.

The TCR was taken from a woman aged 45 to 65 in good health. The sequenced sample consisted of blood T cells: a sorted CD56 or NKG2C T cell subset, CD4+ or CD8+ T cells, or bulk PBMC T cells (not recorded which). The chain uses TRBV4-1 and TRBJ2-3; absent DNA, TCRdb's TRBD2 call cannot be checked. Here the CDR3 reads CASSPYGAGGSTDTQYF.